This T cell receptor beta chain was identified in a study of technical replicates of blood from a handful of donors. In this sample, this clone turned up once. The length of the CDR3 is 15 residues. Per the germline V gene, CDR1 is MDHEN and CDR2 is SYDVKM. V lost 7 bases and J lost 5; bases outside the gene matches: 9. Profiled with immunoSEQ multiplex PCR; TCRdb holds only in-frame clones, not every one. The table has under 110,000 clones, just over 95% seen once; the top ten hold approximately 0.21%. V gene TRBV28 combines with J gene TRBJ2-1, with 9 bases matching TRBD1. This receptor was obtained from a human donor in good health. Sequences were obtained from T cells isolated from PBMCs. The CDR3 nucleotides are TGTGCCAGCACCCCGGGCCGACAGGGGGACAATGAGCAGTTCTTC. Its translation is CASTPGRQGDNEQFF.